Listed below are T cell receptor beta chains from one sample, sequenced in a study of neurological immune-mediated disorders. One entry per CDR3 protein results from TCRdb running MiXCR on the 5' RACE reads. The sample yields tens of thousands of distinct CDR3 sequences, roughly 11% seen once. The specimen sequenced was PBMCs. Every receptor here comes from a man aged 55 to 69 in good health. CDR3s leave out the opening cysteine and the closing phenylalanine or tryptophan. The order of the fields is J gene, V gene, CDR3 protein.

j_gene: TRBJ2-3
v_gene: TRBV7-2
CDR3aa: ASRLPSTDTQY

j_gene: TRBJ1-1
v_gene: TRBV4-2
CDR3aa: ASSPGPGQNTEAF

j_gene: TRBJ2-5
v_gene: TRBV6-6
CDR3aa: ASSYGIGETQY

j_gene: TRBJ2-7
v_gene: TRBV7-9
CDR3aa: ASSLAGLIYEQY

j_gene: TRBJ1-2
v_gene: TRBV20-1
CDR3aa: SARDHVNYGYT

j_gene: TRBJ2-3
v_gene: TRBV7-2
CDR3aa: ASSVSGGAGDTQY

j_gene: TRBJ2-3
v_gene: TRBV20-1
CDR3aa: SARPSGFTQY

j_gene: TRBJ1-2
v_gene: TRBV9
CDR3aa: ASSVDGNGLAGYT

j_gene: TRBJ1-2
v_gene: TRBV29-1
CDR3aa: SVGKGDYGYT

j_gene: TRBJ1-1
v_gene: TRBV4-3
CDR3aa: ASSQETGQAF

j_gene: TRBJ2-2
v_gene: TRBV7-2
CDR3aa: ASTLIPNTGELF

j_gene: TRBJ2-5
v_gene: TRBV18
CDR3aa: ASSPPGRATETQY

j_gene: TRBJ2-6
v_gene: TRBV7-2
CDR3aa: ASSPSNSGANVLT

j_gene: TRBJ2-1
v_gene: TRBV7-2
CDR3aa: ASRSERGRQF

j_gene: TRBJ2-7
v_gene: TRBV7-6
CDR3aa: ASSLGADPSYEQY

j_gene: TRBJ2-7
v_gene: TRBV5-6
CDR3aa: ASSFGGVYEQY

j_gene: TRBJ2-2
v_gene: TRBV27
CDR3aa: ASKKLNTGELF

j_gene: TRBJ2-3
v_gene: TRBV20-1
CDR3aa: SAPPEPATDTQY

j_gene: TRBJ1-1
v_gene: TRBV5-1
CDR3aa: ASSYSTNTEAF

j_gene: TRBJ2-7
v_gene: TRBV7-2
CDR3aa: ASSLMPALEQY

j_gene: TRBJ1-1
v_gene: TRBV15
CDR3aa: ATSRDRHTEAF

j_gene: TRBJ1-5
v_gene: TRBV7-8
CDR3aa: ASSLAERGLQH

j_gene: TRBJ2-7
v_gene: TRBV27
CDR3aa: ASREGASYEQY

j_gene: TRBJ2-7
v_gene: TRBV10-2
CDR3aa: ASRDSGSYEQY